This T cell receptor beta chain was sequenced in a study of Ad26.COV2.S vaccination and SARS-CoV-2 variants (dated by TCRdb to the early 2020s). Turning to the overall study: Donors in the vaccine arm were drawn from COV1001, a phase I-IIa trial of Ad26.COV2.S in healthy adults that was multicentre, randomized, double-blind and placebo-controlled. The specificity and breadth of SARS-CoV-2-reactive T cell receptors after Ad26.COV2.S vaccination were assessed by TCRbeta repertoire sequencing. Investigators did not know the trial group allocation while performing experiments and assessing outcomes. Dosing of Ad26.COV2.S was intramuscular, at either 5x10^10 or 1x10^11 viral particles, delivered as one shot or as two shots spaced 56 days apart. A total of roughly 30 samples were included in the TCR-sequenced set, comprising some 20 Ad26.COV2.S vaccine recipients, 5 placebo recipients and 8 SARS-CoV-2 convalescent individuals. Participants in the trial were split at random into five groups of five each, receiving low-dose or high-dose Ad26.COV2.S once or twice, or else placebo on both occasions. The investigation overall reported the following: Vaccine and placebo recipients had similar non-spike TCR breadth, a finding consistent with the vaccine containing only spike. The study lacked the statistical power to compare responses across vaccine doses or regimens. According to the authors, total T cell responses may have been underestimated by the TCR breadth and depth analyses. Higher spike-specific TCR breadth was observed in Ad26.COV2.S recipients than in placebo recipients (P = 0.0014). After vaccination, spike-specific CD8+ and CD4+ T cell responses were reported to show substantial breadth.

TCRbeta CDR3 regions were sequenced with the immunoSEQ Assay. After extraction, genomic DNA underwent amplification by bias-controlled multiplex PCR, followed by high-throughput sequencing. Regarding the original processing steps: To quantify the absolute abundance of every unique TCRbeta CDR3 region, sequences were collapsed and filtered. T cell fraction was estimated by normalization of TCRbeta template counts to usable DNA, with usable DNA being measured through amplification of reference genes present in all nucleated cells. Repertoire TCRs were annotated as SARS-CoV-2-specific by exact matching of V gene, CDR3 amino acid sequence and J gene to a known reactive TCR set. The reference SARS-CoV-2 TCR set was derived from MIRA and filtered for enrichment in COVID-19-positive ImmuneCODE repertoires, a step that removed public or cross-reactive TCRs. Based on the MIRA antigens, annotated TCRs were further analysed at the level of specific ORF or position within ORF. Depth was the summed frequency of annotated unique rearrangements, while breadth was defined as annotated unique rearrangements over total unique productive rearrangements. Two-sided Wilcoxon rank-sum tests were used to compare TCR breadth between groups. Not all clones reach the TCRdb copy of this immuneACCESS table, which keeps in-frame sequences only. Checked studies attribute under half of the gap to unresolved V genes and leave the rest unexplained. The V and J calls and clone size were taken over from that table, and D and trimming were inferred from the DNA. The sample includes 300,000 to 350,000 clones, with around 89% observed a single time. Of the sample, roughly 4.8% falls within the top ten clones.

As concerns this clone: The antigen it binds to is not known. Nothing much larger sits one base from this clone, and base qualities are not available.

Looking up the germline V gene (reference sequence) yields CDR1 SEHNR and CDR2 FQNEAQ. V is pruned by 5 bases and J by 3 bases, leaving 15 bases of the junction without a gene match. The cysteine opens and the phenylalanine closes a CDR3 of 19 amino acids. The CDR3 DNA has 57 bases and is translated from base 1. The intended sense of this specimen's treatment or condition label: 15 to 20 received Ad26.COV2.S at low or high dose, single or two shots; 5 received placebo; per-sample allocation not given. Repertoires of vaccine and placebo recipients were sequenced from samples collected on day 63 after the first injection. Cohort 1b enrolled around 23 adults aged 18-55 years at a single site in Boston, USA, between 29 July and 7 August 2020. Ad26.COV2.S was a replication-incompetent adenovirus type 26 vector expressing a prefusion-stabilized SARS-CoV-2 spike protein from the original Wuhan strain.

The sample consisted of peripheral blood, taken in a trial of Ad26.COV2.S vaccine versus placebo. The chain is assembled from TRBV7-9 and TRBJ2-2; a stretch of 10 junction bases matches TRBD1. This TCR was sampled from a person between 18 and 65 years old who received the Ad26.COV2.S COVID-19 vaccine or a placebo. The DNA is as follows: TGTGCCAGCAGCGCAACCACCGGGACAGGGGTTGTTGACACCGGGGAGCTGTTTTTT. This translates into CASSATTGTGVVDTGELFF.